The text below deals with one T cell receptor beta chain. This record belongs to a study of monozygotic twins with inflammatory bowel disease. Germline values: CDR1 MNHNS, CDR2 SASEGT. This CDR3 contains 15 residues. TCRdb reanalyzed the 5' RACE reads and collapses them to one entry per CDR3 protein, without DNA. The table for this sample gives around 370,000 distinct CDR3 sequences. Specimen: blood. The receptor was isolated from a human donor with ulcerative colitis or Crohn's disease, or a healthy co-twin of an affected twin (not recorded which). The V call is TRBV6-1, the J call TRBJ2-7; without DNA, the TCRdb call of TRBD1 cannot be checked. The CDR3 here is CASSTRGLSTYEQYF.